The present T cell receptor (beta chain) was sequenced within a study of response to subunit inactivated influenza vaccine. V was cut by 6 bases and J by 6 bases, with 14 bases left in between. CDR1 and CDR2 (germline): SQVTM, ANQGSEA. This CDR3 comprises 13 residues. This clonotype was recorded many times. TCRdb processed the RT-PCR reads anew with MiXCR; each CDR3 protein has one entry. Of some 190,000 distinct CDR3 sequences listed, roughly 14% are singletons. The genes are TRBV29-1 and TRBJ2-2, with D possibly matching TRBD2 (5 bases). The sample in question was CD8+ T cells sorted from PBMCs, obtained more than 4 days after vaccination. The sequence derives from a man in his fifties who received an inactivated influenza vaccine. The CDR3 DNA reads TGCAGCGTCGTTGATTGGGAGTCCGGGGAGCTGTTTTTT. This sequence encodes CSVVDWESGELFF.